This TCR beta chain was retrieved from a study of T cells in Graves' hyperthyroidism and ophthalmopathy. This clonotype showed up many times. It was RNA transcripts that yielded the amplified TCR beta CDR3 regions. HTBI primers were the set used in a first-round RT-PCR of the TCR CDR3. MiXCR was run by TCRdb on the multiplex PCR reads, yielding one entry per CDR3 protein. The sample includes around 400,000 distinct CDR3 sequences, approximately 14% of them seen just once. Hyperthyroidism patients were newly diagnosed, had disease duration under 2 months, and were aged 18 to 65 years. The V and J ends lost 7 bases and 5 bases respectively, with 8 bases between them. CDR3 size: 11 residues. Germline-derived CDR1 and CDR2 are GTSNPN and SVGIG (reference sequence).

Material: blood. The receptor comes from a woman under 30 with Graves' hyperthyroidism that later progressed to Graves' ophthalmopathy. This sequence joins TRBV30 and TRBJ2-2, with D hard to call. The CDR3 DNA is TGTGCCTCTAGGCGGACCGGGGAGCTGTTTTTT. Translation gives CASRRTGELFF.